A selection of T cell receptor beta chains follows, all from one sample in a study of T cell repertoires in cytomegalovirus infection. TCRdb re-called the reads through MiXCR, storing one row per CDR3 protein. Of roughly 720,000 distinct CDR3 sequences listed, 35% were seen once; the top ten hold under 3.5%. The sample taken for sequencing was PBMCs. The receptors originated from a human donor in good health (CMV status not recorded). Some clones in this sample may be carry-over from other donors' samples. Both conserved end residues are part of each CDR3. D genes are given only for firm matches. Clone size is not always given. Where it is, it says once, few, many or a class for expanded clones.

cdr3_length	v_call	d_call	clone_size	j_call	cdr3_nt	cdr3_aa
14	TRBV12-3/TRBV12-4	.	.	TRBJ1-1	TGTGCCAGCAGTTTGAGGGGGGGGAACACTGAATCTTTCTTT	CASSLRGGNTESFF
16	TRBV4-1	TRBD1	.	TRBJ2-7	TGCGCCAGCAGAACCGTTCAAGGGACAGGGACCTACGAGCAGTACTTC	CASRTVQGTGTYEQYF
15	TRBV7-2	TRBD2	many	TRBJ2-1	TGTGCCAGCAGTTATAGCGGGAGGTTCTACAATGAGCAGTTCTTC	CASSYSGRFYNEQFF
15	TRBV7-9	TRBD2	few	TRBJ2-1	TGTGCCAGCAGCCCCCTAGCGGGAGTAGGCAATGAGCAGTTCTTC	CASSPLAGVGNEQFF
18	TRBV9	TRBD1	few	TRBJ2-2	TGTGCCAGCAGCGTAGCCCTAGGTGGACAGGCTAACACCGGGGAGCTGTTTTTT	CASSVALGGQANTGELFF
15	TRBV7-8	.	.	TRBJ2-7	TGTGCCAGCAGCACTAGGACCGGGGGCCACTACGAGCAGTACTTC	CASSTRTGGHYEQYF
17	TRBV19	TRBD1	.	TRBJ2-7	TGTGCCAGTAGTTCCATAGGCCGCGGACAGGGGCCAAGGGAGCAGTACTTC	CASSSIGRGQGPREQYF
19	TRBV7-9	.	few	TRBJ2-1	TGTGCCAGCAGCTTAAAGGGGAGGCCGGACCCCCACTCCTACAATGAGCAGTTCTTC	CASSLKGRPDPHSYNEQFF
11	TRBV12-5	TRBD1	.	TRBJ1-1	TGTGCTAGTGGGCAGGGGGGGGAAGCTTTCTTT	CASGQGGEAFF
15	TRBV7-2	TRBD1	few	TRBJ1-3	TGTGCCAGCAGCTCCGACAGGGTCCCTGGAAACACCATATATTTT	CASSSDRVPGNTIYF
17	TRBV7-2	.	many	TRBJ2-3	TGTGCCAGCAGCTCCCAGGGCGGAGCGGGCCTTACAGATACGCAGTATTTT	CASSSQGGAGLTDTQYF
16	TRBV19	.	.	TRBJ1-5	TGTGCCAGTACCCCCTTCTTGGGAAGGGGCAATCAGCCCCAGCATTTT	CASTPFLGRGNQPQHF
16	TRBV7-6	TRBD2	many	TRBJ2-1	TGTGCCAGCAGCTCCGGACTAGCGGTCTCCTACAATGAGCAGTTCTTC	CASSSGLAVSYNEQFF
13	TRBV11-2	TRBD2	.	TRBJ2-7	TGTGCCAGCGTCGGGGGGACTCTCGGAGAGCAGTACTTC	CASVGGTLGEQYF
14	TRBV28	.	many	TRBJ1-6	TGTGCCAGCAGTTTACGGGGCAATAATTCACCCCTCCACTTT	CASSLRGNNSPLHF
20	TRBV7-6	TRBD1	few	TRBJ2-2	TGTGCCAGCAGCTTGGCGGAGGTTCTCGGGACAGGGGGTCGGACCGGGGAGCTGTTTTTT	CASSLAEVLGTGGRTGELFF
15	TRBV12-3/TRBV12-4	TRBD1	few	TRBJ1-2	TGTGCCAGCAGGCGAGAAGGACAGGGGGACTATGGCTACACCTTC	CASRREGQGDYGYTF